This TCR beta chain originates from a study of T cell responses to AZD1222 COVID-19 vaccine. Regarding the study as a whole: Donors were chiefly white British, with a greater number of females, and clonal diversity was perhaps underestimated. Only a handful of AZD1222 recipients, roughly 6 in all, had baseline seropositivity.

This clone has a handful of counts. Antigen unknown. TCRdb's table, derived via immunoSEQ multiplex PCR, lists solely in-frame clones and lacks some. The sample gives tens of thousands of clones, approximately 88% of which show up once; 9.5% to 13% is in the top ten. Combined were second doses at about 4 or about 12 weeks. Per the germline V gene, CDR1 is ENHRY and CDR2 is SYGVKD. The CDR3 totals 14 residues. Trimming removed 4 bases from V and 7 bases from J, with 16 bases in between. The sequenced sample was peripheral blood, obtained 28 days after the second AZD1222 dose. The J gene is TRBJ1-2, the V gene TRBV10-3; D is unclear. The clonotype comes from an adult who received the AZD1222 COVID-19 vaccine. The CDR3 nucleotides read TGTGCCATCAGTGGAAGGGCGTTGGGTGGTGGCTACACCTTC. This translates into CAISGRALGGGYTF.